This TCR beta chain was identified during a study of identifying expanded T cells in peripheral blood. The length of the CDR3 is 15 residues. V was cut by 10 bases and J by 3 bases, with 19 bases left in between. Germline V gene sequence: CDR1 MNHEY, CDR2 SVGAGI. Clones were sequenced by immunoSEQ multiplex PCR, and TCRdb holds only the in-frame ones, with some missing. In the table there are some 78,000 clones, around 90% of which are singletons. The table lists this clone with a count of one. The receptor's source is a person aged 18-69 years in good health. The chain recombines TRBV6-5 with TRBJ1-5, with D perhaps TRBD1 (5 bases). Input material: blood. CDR3 in amino acids: CAKPRGVVDNQPQHF. CDR3 coding DNA: TGTGCCAAGCCCCGGGGGGTTGTTGACAATCAGCCCCAGCATTTT.